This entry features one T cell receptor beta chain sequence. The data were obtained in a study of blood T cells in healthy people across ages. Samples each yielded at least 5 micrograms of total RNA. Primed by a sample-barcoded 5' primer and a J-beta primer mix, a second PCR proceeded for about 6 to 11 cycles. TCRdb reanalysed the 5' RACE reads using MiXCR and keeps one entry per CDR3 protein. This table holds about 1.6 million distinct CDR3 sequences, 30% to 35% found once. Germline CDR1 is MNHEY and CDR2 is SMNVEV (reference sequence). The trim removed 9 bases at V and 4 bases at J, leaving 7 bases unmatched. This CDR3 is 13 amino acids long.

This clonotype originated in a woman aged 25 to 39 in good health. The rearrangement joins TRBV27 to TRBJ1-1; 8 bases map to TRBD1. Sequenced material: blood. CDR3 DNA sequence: TGTGCCAGTCGGACAGGGAAAAGCACTGAAGCTTTCTTT. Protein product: CASRTGKSTEAFF.